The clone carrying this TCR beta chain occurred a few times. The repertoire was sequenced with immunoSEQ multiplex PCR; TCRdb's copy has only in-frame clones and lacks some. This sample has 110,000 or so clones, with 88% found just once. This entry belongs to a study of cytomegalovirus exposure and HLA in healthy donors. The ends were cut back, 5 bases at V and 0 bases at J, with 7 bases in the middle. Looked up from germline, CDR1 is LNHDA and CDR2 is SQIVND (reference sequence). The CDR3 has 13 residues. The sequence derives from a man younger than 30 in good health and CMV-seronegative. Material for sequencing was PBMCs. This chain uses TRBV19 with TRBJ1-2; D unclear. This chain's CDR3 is CASSYGSNYGYTF. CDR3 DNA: TGTGCCAGTAGTTATGGCTCTAACTATGGCTACACCTTC. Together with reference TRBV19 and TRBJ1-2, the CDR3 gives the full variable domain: DGGITQSPKYLFRKEGQNVTLSCEQNLNHDAMYWYRQDPGQGLRLIYYSQIVNDFQKGDIAEGYSVSREKKESFPLTVTSAQKNPTAFYLCASSYGSNYGYTFGSGTRLTVV.